What follows are 18 T cell receptor beta chains derived from one specimen sequenced in a study of T cells after yellow fever vaccination. TCRdb independently ran MiXCR on the 5' RACE reads; one entry per CDR3 protein. The sample includes about 240,000 distinct CDR3 sequences, about 3.5% of them seen just once. Sample: PBMCs, taken 15 days after the yellow fever booster vaccination. The source of these receptors is a man aged 18 to 30 who received the YFV17D yellow fever vaccine.

This clonotype was found many times. This chain links TRBV7-2 with TRBJ2-7; D is ambiguous. This CDR3 contains 13 residues. Germline loops: CDR1 SGHTA, CDR2 FQGNSA. V lost 3 bases, J lost 2 bases, and 8 bases lay in between. The CDR3 spells CASSLRTTYEQYV. The DNA of the CDR3 is TGTGCCAGCAGCTTGCGGACCACCTACGAGCAGTACGTC.

This clonotype was observed many times. This CDR3 is CASSYASGTGELFF. The DNA of the CDR3 is TGTGCCAGCAGTTACGCCTCGGGCACCGGGGAGCTGTTTTTT. The rearrangement links TRBV7-2 to TRBJ2-2; no clear D. The V gene's germline CDR1 is SGHTA and CDR2 FQGNSA. The ends were cut back, 6 bases at V and 4 bases at J, with 12 bases in the middle. CDR3 length equals 14 residues.

The table lists this clonotype with many counts. The rearrangement uses TRBV5-1 and TRBJ2-5; unclear D gene. In germline, CDR1 is SGHRS, CDR2 YFSETQ. The V end was cut by 6 bases, the J end by 4 bases, with 13 bases between. CDR3 size: 13 residues. The CDR3 DNA reads TGCGCCAGCAACTGGCAGGACCCAGAGACCCAGTACTTC. It specifies CASNWQDPETQYF.

This clonotype has ten or more counts. The chain uses TRBV20-1 and TRBJ1-4; maybe TRBD1 (6 bases). Deletions cut 6 bases from V and 7 bases from J, with 18 bases between. This CDR3 is built from 14 residues. Germline-derived CDR1 and CDR2 are DFQATT and SNEGSKA (reference sequence). CDR3 nucleotides: TGCAGTGCCCCGCTCGGTGGGGGCGGTGAAAAACTGTTTTTT. Amino acid sequence: CSAPLGGGGEKLFF.

The sample holds many counts of this clonotype. The chain employs TRBV7-8 and TRBJ1-1; TRBD1 is a possible D gene (5 bases). The CDR3 spans 14 residues. V was clipped by 6 bases and J by 1 base, with 12 bases between them. Looked up from germline, CDR1 is SGHVS and CDR2 is FQNEAQ. The CDR3 DNA reads TGTGCCAGCAGGCAACGGGGGGGGAACACTGAAGCTTTCTTT. Protein product: CASRQRGGNTEAFF.

In its sample, this clonotype was seen many times. The chain has TRBV5-1 and TRBJ2-7; a possible D gene is TRBD1 (5 bases). V shed 4 bases and J shed 6 bases, with 14 bases lying between them. The CDR3 extends over 13 amino acids. CDR1 and CDR2 from the germline V gene are SGHRS and YFSETQ. CDR3 DNA: TGCGCCAGCAGCGCCGGACAAGTCCCCGAGCAGTACTTC. This encodes CASSAGQVPEQYF.

At least ten counts were recorded for this clonotype. This sequence joins TRBV14 and TRBJ2-1; D unclear. The CDR3 is 12 amino acids. V lost 4 bases and J 10 bases, leaving 11 bases between the germline ends. Germline lookup yields CDR1 SGHDN and CDR2 FVKESK. The CDR3 reads CASSRNPVEQFF. As DNA, the CDR3 is TGTGCCAGCAGCCGGAACCCGGTCGAGCAGTTCTTC.

This clonotype was recorded many times. This chain connects TRBV5-1 to TRBJ1-4; 9 nucleotides align to TRBD1. CDR3 length: 15 residues. V dropped 0 bases and J dropped 6; count of bases not matched to a gene: 3. CDR1 and CDR2 (germline): SGHRS, YFSETQ. This CDR3 reads CASSLEQGAYEKLFF. CDR3 sequence (DNA): TGCGCCAGCAGCTTGGAACAGGGGGCTTATGAAAAACTGTTTTTT.

In its sample, this clonotype was seen a few times. This chain uses TRBV2 with TRBJ1-3; maybe TRBD1 (5 bases). Germline lookup yields CDR1 SNHLY and CDR2 FYNNEI. The CDR3 has 14 amino acids. The ends were cut back, 6 bases at V and 2 bases at J, with 11 bases in the middle. CDR3 in DNA: TGTGCCAGCAGCGACCGAGGGGCTGGAAACACCATATATTTT. Encoded protein: CASSDRGAGNTIYF. Filled out from reference TRBV2 and TRBJ1-3, the complete variable domain reads EPEVTQTPSHQVTQMGQEVILRCVPISNHLYFYWYRQILGQKVEFLVSFYNNEISEKSEIFDDQFSVERPDGSNFTLKIRSTKLEDSAMYFCASSDRGAGNTIYFGEGSWLTVV.

Ten or more counts support this clonotype. Germline is not matched at one junction end, which may reflect a read error. The V gene is TRBV12-3 or TRBV12-4, the J gene TRBJ2-3; D unclear. The CDR3 totals 13 residues. CDR3 coding DNA: TGTGCCAGCAATTTACAGCGCACAGATACGCAGTATTTT. This codes for CASNLQRTDTQYF.

At least ten counts were recorded for this clonotype. The V call is TRBV27, the J call TRBJ2-7, with 7 nucleotides matching TRBD1. CDR3 length: 14 residues. Germline CDR1 reads MNHEY; CDR2 reads SMNVEV (reference sequence). V shed 2 bases and J 3 bases; nucleotides not matched to a gene: 4. This CDR3 reads CASSLNWDSYEQYF. The CDR3 region has the DNA TGTGCCAGCAGTTTAAACTGGGACAGCTACGAGCAGTACTTC.

This clonotype was recorded at least ten times. This chain joins TRBV5-1 and TRBJ1-5; D gene unclear. V lost 1 base and J lost 4, with 9 bases in between. Per the germline V gene, CDR1 is SGHRS and CDR2 is YFSETQ. The CDR3 contains 14 residues. The CDR3 DNA is TGCGCCAGCAGCTTGAGCCACCCAAATCAGCCCCAGCATTTT. Translating gives CASSLSHPNQPQHF.

This clonotype has more than one count but fewer than ten. This sequence joins TRBV19 and TRBJ1-5, with D possibly matching TRBD1 (5 bases). The CDR3 extends over 12 amino acids. V was trimmed by 11 bases and J by 9 bases, leaving 17 bases between them. The germline V gene encodes CDR1 LNHDA and CDR2 SQIVND (reference sequence). CDR3 nucleotides: TGTGCCGCCAACACCGGGGCACGGCCCCAGCATTTT. This encodes CAANTGARPQHF.

This clonotype has at least ten counts. V gene TRBV7-2 combines with J gene TRBJ2-2; D uncertain. V shed 3 bases and J shed 7 bases, with 9 bases lying between them. CDR1 SGHTA and CDR2 FQGNSA come from the germline V gene. This CDR3 comprises 13 residues. As DNA, the CDR3 is TGTGCCAGCAGCTTTATGAGAATCGGGGAGCTGTTTTTT. It codes for CASSFMRIGELFF. Filled out from reference TRBV7-2 and TRBJ2-2, the complete variable domain reads GAGVSQSPSNKVTEKGKDVELRCDPISGHTALYWYRQSLGQGLEFLIYFQGNSAPDKSGLPSDRFSAERTGGSVSTLTIQRTQQEDSAVYLCASSFMRIGELFFGEGSRLTVL.

This clonotype was seen ten or more times. V is TRBV28 and J is TRBJ1-3; D is possibly TRBD1 (5 bases). V lost 6 bases and J 11 bases, leaving 26 bases between the germline ends. CDR1 is MDHEN and CDR2 is SYDVKM in the germline V gene. The CDR3 runs to 16 residues. As DNA, the CDR3 is TGTGCCAGCAGACTGACCGGGAGCCTTGGGGGAAGCGCCATATATTTT. It yields the protein CASRLTGSLGGSAIYF.

This clonotype was seen at least ten times. The rearrangement links TRBV4-3 to TRBJ2-3; maybe TRBD1 (6 bases). Trimming stripped 2 bases from V and 2 bases from J, with 11 bases between. This CDR3 is built from 15 residues. The germline V gene encodes CDR1 LGHNA and CDR2 YSLEER. The CDR3 is CASSQKNRVTDTQYF. CDR3 nucleotide sequence: TGCGCCAGCAGCCAAAAGAACAGGGTCACAGATACGCAGTATTTT.

This clonotype was recorded many times. The genes are TRBV7-8 and TRBJ2-7; D gene uncertain. CDR1 and CDR2 (germline): SGHVS, FQNEAQ. The CDR3 totals 17 residues. The germline V and J ends were trimmed by 0 bases and 0 bases, with 15 bases remaining between them. The CDR3 region has the DNA TGTGCCAGCAGCTTAGCGGGCTCGGGCCTTAGCTCCTACGAGCAGTACTTC. Its translation is CASSLAGSGLSSYEQYF.

The table lists this clonotype with many counts. This rearrangement joins TRBV12-3 or TRBV12-4 to TRBJ2-5; D not certain. The CDR3 totals 13 residues. V dropped 6 bases and J dropped 4 bases, with 12 bases sitting between them. The CDR3 loop is CASSRVTGETQYF. DNA of the CDR3: TGTGCCAGCAGCCGGGTAACGGGAGAGACCCAGTACTTC.